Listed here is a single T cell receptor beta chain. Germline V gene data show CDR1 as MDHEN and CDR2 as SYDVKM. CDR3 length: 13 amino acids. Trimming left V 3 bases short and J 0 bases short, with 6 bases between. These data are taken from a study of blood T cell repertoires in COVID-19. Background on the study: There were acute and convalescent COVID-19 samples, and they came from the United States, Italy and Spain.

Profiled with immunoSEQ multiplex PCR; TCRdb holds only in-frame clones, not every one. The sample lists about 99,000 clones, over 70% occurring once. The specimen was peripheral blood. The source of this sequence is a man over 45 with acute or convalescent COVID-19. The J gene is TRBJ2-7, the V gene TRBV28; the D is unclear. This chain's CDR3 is CASSFVNSYEQYF. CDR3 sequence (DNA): TGTGCCAGCAGTTTTGTCAACTCCTACGAGCAGTACTTC.